This T cell receptor (beta chain) was retrieved from a study of OX40 agonist ivuxolimab in advanced cancers. Study context: The patients received ivuxolimab by intravenous route every 2 weeks at 0.01 to 10 mg/kg.

Comments on this clone: Its antigen is undetermined.

Study-level points and caveats: CD4+ and CD8+ blood T cells expanded clonally by week 6 at 0.1 to 3.0 mg/kg.

Sequenced by immunoSEQ multiplex PCR; TCRdb stores in-frame clones only, minus some. Of approximately 81,000 clones in the sample, 88% were seen once. The CDR3 is 13 residues long. CDR1 is MNHEY and CDR2 is SMNVEV in the germline V gene (reference sequence). Trimming cost V 4 bases and J 3 bases, with 10 bases left between them. The V and J genes are TRBV27 and TRBJ2-7, with no clear D. This sequence originates from an adult with an advanced solid tumor such as melanoma, head and neck, liver or kidney cancer. Specimen: CD4+ or CD8+ T cells sorted from blood, collected in a trial of the OX40 agonist ivuxolimab. CDR3 loop: CASSSALDYEQYF. The CDR3 DNA follows: TGTGCCAGCAGTTCGGCCCTAGACTACGAGCAGTACTTC.